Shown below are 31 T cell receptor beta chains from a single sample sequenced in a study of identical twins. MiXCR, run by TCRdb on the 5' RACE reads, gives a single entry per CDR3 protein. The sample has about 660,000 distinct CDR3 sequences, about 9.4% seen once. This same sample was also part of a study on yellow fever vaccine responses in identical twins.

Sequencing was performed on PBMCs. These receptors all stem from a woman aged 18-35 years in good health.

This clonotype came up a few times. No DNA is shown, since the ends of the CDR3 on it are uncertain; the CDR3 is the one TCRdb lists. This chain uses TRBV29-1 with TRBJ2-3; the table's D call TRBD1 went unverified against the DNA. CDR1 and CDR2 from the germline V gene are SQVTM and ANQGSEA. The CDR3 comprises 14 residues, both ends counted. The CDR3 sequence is CSVRARASTDTQYF.

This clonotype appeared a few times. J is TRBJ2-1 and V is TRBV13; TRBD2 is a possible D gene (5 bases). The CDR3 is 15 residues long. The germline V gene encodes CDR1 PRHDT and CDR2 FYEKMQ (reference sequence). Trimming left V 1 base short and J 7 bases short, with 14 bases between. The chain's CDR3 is CASSLAEGWGNEQFF. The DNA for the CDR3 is TGTGCCAGCAGCTTAGCAGAGGGATGGGGAAATGAGCAGTTCTTC.

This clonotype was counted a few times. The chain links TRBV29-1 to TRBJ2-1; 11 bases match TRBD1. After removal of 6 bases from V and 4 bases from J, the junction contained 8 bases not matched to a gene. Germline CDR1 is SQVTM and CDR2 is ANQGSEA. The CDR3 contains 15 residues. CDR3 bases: TGCAGCGTCCCAGAGGGACAGGGGGGGTACAATGAGCAGTTCTTC. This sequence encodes CSVPEGQGGYNEQFF.

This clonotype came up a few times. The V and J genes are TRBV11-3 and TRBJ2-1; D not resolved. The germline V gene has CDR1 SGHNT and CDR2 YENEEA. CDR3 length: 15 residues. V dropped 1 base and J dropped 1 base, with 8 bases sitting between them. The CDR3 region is CASSLVPKSYNEQFF. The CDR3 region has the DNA TGTGCCAGCAGCTTAGTACCCAAATCCTACAATGAGCAGTTCTTC.

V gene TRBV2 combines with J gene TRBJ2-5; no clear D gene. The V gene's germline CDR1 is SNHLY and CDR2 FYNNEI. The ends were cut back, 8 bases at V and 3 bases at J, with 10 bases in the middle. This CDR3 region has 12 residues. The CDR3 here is CASPSREETQYF. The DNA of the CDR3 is TGTGCCAGCCCCTCAAGAGAAGAGACCCAGTACTTC. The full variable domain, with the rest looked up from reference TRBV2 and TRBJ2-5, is EPEVTQTPSHQVTQMGQEVILRCVPISNHLYFYWYRQILGQKVEFLVSFYNNEISEKSEIFDDQFSVERPDGSNFTLKIRSTKLEDSAMYFCASPSREETQYFGPGTRLLVL.

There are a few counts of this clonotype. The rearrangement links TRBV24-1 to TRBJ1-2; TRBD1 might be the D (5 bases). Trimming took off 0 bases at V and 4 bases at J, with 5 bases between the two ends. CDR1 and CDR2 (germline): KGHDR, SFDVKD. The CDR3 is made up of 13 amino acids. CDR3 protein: CATSDLGTYGYTF. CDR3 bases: TGTGCCACCAGTGATTTGGGGACCTATGGCTACACCTTC.

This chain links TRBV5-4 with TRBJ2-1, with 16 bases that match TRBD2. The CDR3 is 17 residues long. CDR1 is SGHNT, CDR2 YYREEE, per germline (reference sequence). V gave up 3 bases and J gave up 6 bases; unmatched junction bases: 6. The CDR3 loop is CASSSGTSGGAFNEQFF. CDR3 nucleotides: TGTGCCAGCAGCTCCGGGACTAGCGGGGGGGCCTTCAATGAGCAGTTCTTC.

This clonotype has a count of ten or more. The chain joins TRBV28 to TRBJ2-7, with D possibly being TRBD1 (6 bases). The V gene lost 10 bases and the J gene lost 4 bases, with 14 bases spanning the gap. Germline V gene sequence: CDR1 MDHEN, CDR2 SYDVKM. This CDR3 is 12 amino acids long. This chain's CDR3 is CAIQQGIYEQYF. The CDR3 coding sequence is TGTGCCATTCAACAGGGTATTTACGAGCAGTACTTC.

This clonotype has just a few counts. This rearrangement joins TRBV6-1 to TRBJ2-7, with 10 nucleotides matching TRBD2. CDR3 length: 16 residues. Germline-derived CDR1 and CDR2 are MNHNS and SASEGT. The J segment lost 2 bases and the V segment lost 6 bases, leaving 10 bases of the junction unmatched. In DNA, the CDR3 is TGTGCCAGCAGGCCAGTTGAGCTAGCGGGAGCCTACGAGCAGTACTTC. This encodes CASRPVELAGAYEQYF.

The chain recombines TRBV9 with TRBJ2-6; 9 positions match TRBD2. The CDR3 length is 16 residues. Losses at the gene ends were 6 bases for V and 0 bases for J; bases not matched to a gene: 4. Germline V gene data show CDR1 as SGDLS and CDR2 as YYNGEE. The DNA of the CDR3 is TGTGCCAGCACAGGGCGGGAGGGCTCTGGGGCCAACGTCCTGACTTTC. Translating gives CASTGREGSGANVLTF. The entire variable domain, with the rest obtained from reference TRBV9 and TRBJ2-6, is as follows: DSGVTQTPKHLITATGQRVTLRCSPRSGDLSVYWYQQSLDQGLQFLIQYYNGEERAKGNILERFSAQQFPDLHSELNLSSLELGDSALYFCASTGREGSGANVLTFGAGSRLTVL.

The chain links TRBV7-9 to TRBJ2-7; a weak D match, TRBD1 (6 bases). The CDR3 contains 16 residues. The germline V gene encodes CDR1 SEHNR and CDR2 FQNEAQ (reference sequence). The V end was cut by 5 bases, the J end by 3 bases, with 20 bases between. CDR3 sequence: CASSEGGRVPNYEQYF. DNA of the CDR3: TGTGCCAGCAGCGAAGGGGGTCGGGTTCCGAACTACGAGCAGTACTTC.

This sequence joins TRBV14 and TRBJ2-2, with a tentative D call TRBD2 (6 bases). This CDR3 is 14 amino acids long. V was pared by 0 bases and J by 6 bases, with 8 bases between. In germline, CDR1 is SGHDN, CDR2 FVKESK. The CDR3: CASSQDWGAGELFF. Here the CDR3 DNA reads TGTGCCAGCAGCCAAGACTGGGGGGCCGGGGAGCTGTTTTTT.

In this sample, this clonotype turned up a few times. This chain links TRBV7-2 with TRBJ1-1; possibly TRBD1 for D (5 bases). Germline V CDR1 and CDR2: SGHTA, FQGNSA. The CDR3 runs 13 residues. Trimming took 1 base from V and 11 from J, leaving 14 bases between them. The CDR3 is CASSLGSHRDAFF. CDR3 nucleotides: TGTGCCAGCAGCTTAGGCTCTCATCGGGACGCTTTCTTT.

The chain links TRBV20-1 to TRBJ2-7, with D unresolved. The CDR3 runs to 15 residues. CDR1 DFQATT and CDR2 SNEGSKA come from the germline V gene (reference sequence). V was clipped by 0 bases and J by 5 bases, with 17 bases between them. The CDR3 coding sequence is TGCAGTGCTAGAGATAGACACACGGCAGGCCACGAGCAGTACTTC. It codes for CSARDRHTAGHEQYF.

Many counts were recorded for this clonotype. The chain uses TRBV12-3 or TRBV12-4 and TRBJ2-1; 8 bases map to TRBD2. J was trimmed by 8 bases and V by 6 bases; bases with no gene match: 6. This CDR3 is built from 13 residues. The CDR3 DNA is TGTGCCAGCAGCTTGAGCGGGGGCGATGAGCAGTTCTTC. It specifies CASSLSGGDEQFF.

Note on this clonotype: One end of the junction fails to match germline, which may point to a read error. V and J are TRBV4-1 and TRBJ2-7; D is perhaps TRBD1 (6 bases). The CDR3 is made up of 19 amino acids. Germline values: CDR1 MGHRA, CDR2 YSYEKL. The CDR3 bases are TGCGCCAGCAGCCAAGGGGTAGGTCGAAGGACAGTAAGCTCCTTCGAGCAGTACTTC. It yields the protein CASSQGVGRRTVSSFEQYF.

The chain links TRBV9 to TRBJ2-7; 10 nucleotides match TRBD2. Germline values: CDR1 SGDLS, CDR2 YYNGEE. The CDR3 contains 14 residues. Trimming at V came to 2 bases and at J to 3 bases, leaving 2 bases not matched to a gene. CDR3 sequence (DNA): TGTGCCAGCAGCGTCTCTAGCGGGGGCTACGAGCAGTACTTC. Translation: CASSVSSGGYEQYF.

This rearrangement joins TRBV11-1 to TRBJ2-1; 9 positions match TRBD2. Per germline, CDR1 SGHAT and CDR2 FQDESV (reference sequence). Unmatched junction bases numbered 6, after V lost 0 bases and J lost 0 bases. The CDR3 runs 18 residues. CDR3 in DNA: TGTGCCAGCAGCTTAGCGCTGAGTAGCGGGAGCTCCTACAATGAGCAGTTCTTC. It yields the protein CASSLALSSGSSYNEQFF. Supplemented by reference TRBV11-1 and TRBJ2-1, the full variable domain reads EAEVAQSPRYKITEKSQAVAFWCDPISGHATLYWYRQILGQGPELLVQFQDESVVDDSQLPKDRFSAERLKGVDSTLKIQPAELGDSAMYLCASSLALSSGSSYNEQFFGPGTRLTVL.

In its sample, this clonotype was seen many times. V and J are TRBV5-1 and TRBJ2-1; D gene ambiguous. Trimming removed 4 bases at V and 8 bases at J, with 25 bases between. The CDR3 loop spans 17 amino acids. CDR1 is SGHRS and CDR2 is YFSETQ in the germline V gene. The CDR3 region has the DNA TGCGCCAGCAGCACAAACTGTACAGCTACGTGTGGCTATGAGCAGTTCTTC. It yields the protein CASSTNCTATCGYEQFF.

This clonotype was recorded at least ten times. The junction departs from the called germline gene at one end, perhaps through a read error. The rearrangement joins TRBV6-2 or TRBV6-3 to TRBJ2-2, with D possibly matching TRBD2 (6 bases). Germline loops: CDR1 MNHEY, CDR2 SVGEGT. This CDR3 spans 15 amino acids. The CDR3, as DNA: TGTGCCAGCAATTACGGGCCTAGCGTCACCGGGGAGCTGTTTTTT. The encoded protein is CASNYGPSVTGELFF.

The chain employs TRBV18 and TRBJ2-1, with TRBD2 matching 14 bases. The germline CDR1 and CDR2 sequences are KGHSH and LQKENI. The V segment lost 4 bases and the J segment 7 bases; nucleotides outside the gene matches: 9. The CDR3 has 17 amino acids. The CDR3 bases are TGTGCCAGCTCACATGGGACTAGCGGGAGATTGAATAATGAGCAGTTCTTC. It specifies CASSHGTSGRLNNEQFF.

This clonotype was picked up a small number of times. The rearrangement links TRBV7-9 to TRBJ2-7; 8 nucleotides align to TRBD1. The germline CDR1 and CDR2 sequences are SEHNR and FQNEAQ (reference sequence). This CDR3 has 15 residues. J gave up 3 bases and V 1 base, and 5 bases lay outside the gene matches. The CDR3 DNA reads TGTGCCAGCAGCTTAGAACAGGGGACAGGCTACGAGCAGTACTTC. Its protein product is CASSLEQGTGYEQYF.

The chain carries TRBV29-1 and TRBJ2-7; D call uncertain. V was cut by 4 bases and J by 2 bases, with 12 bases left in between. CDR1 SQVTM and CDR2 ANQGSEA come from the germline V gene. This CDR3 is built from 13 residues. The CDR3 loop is CSVGPGPTYEQYF. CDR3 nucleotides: TGCAGCGTTGGGCCGGGTCCCACCTACGAGCAGTACTTC.

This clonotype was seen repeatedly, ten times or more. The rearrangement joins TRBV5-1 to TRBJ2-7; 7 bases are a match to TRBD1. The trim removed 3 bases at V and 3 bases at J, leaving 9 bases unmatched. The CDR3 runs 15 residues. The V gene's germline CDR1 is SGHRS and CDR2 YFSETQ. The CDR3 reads CASSWTGQLIYEQYF. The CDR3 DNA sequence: TGCGCCAGCAGCTGGACGGGACAGCTAATCTACGAGCAGTACTTC. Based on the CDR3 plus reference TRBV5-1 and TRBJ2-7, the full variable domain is KAGVTQTPRYLIKTRGQQVTLSCSPISGHRSVSWYQQTPGQGLQFLFEYFSETQRNKGNFPGRFSGRQFSNSRSEMNVSTLELGDSALYLCASSWTGQLIYEQYFGPGTRLTVT.

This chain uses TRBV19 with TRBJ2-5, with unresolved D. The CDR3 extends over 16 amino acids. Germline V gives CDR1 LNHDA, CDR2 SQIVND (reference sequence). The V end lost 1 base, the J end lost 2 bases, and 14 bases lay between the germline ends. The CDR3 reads CASSIGDFGRQETQYF. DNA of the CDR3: TGTGCCAGTAGTATAGGAGACTTTGGACGACAAGAGACCCAGTACTTC.

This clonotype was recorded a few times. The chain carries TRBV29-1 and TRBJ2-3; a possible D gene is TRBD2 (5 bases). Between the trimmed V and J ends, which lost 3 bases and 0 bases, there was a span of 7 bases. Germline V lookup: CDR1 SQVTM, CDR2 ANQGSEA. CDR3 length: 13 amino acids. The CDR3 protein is CSVDAGSTDTQYF. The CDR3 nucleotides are TGCAGCGTTGATGCGGGTAGCACAGATACGCAGTATTTT.

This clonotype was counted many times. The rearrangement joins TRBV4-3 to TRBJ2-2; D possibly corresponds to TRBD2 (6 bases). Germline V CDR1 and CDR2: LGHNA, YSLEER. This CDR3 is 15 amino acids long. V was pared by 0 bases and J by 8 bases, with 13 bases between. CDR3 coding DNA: TGCGCCAGCAGCCAAGAAGGTCCGGGAGATGGGGAGCTGTTTTTT. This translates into CASSQEGPGDGELFF.

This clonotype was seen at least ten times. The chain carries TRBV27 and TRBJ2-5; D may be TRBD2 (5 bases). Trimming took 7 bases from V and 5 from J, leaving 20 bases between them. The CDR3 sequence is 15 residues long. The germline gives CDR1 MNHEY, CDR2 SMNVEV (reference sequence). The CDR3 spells CASTKGGRVQETQYF. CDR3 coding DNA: TGTGCCAGCACTAAGGGCGGGCGAGTTCAGGAGACCCAGTACTTC.

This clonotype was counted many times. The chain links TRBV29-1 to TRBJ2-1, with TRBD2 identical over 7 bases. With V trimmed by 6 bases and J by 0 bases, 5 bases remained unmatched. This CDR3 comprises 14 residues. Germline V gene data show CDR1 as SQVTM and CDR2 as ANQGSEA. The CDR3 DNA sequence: TGCAGCGTGCCTCGCGGGAGCTCCTACAATGAGCAGTTCTTC. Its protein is CSVPRGSSYNEQFF.

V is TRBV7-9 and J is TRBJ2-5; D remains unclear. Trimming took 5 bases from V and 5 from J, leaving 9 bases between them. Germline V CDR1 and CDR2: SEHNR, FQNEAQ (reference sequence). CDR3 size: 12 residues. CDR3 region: CASSTDPETQYF. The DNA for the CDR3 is TGTGCCAGCAGCACGGATCCGGAGACCCAGTACTTC.

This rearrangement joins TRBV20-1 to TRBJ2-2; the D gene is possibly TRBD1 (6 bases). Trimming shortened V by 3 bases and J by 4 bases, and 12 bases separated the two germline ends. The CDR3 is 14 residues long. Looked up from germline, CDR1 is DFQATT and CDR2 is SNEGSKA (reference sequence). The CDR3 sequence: CSASRDTLTGELFF. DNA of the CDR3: TGCAGTGCTAGCCGGGACACTCTCACCGGGGAGCTGTTTTTT.